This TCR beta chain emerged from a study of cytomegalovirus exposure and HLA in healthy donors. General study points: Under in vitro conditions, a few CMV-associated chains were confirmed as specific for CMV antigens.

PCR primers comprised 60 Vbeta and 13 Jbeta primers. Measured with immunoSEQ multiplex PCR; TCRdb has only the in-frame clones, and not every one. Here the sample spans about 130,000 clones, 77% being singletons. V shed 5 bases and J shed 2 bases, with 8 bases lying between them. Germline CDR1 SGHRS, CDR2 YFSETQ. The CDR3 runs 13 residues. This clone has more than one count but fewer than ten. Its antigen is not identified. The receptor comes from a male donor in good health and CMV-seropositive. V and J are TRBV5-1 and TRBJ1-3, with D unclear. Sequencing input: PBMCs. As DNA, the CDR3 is TGCGCCAGCAGGACCGACACTGGAAACACCATATATTTT. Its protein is CASRTDTGNTIYF.